The following is a T cell receptor beta chain sequence with its context. Its antigen is not identified. These data are taken from a study of shared clonotypes between healthy human individuals. Libraries were prepared by immunoSEQ multiplex PCR; TCRdb keeps only in-frame clonotypes and omits some of them. This sample has 1.4 million or so clones, with around 98.5% found just once. V gave up 4 bases and J gave up 7 bases; unmatched junction bases: 13. The length of the CDR3 is 15 residues. CDR1 is SGHRS and CDR2 is YFSETQ in the germline V gene. Findings and caveats of the study: Rarefaction revealed incomplete sorted-subset sequencing despite large depth.

The source material was naive CD4+ T cells sorted from blood. Subset described: CD45RA+ positively selected. This chain connects TRBV5-1 to TRBJ2-7; 8 bases line up with TRBD2. The clonotype was recovered from a man between 25 and 39 years old in good health. CDR3 in DNA: TGCGCCAGCAGCCCTCTTGCTAGCGGGCGCTTGGAGCAGTACTTC. Translation: CASSPLASGRLEQYF.